The present TCR beta chain was sequenced within a study of blood T cell repertoires in COVID-19. Study as a whole: In each case, the material was cDNA or gDNA derived from T cells, B-cell-depleted T cells, or PBMCs.

Assay used: immunoSEQ multiplex PCR; TCRdb lists only in-frame clones, some missing. The sample has 200,000 to 250,000 clones, over 65% seen once; the top ten hold around 3.4%. This CDR3 is built from 17 residues. In germline, CDR1 is LNHNV, CDR2 YYDKDF (reference sequence). V lost 0 bases to trimming and J lost 4 bases; unmatched junction nucleotides: 7. The study recruited people aged 18 to 89 years across under 25 US areas. Donors of Cohort 3 who recovered were those that had two negative PCRs, clearance, or symptom resolution. Sequencing was done on a sample of PBMCs or T cells enriched from blood (not recorded which). This chain uses TRBV15 with TRBJ2-5, with 11 bases identical to TRBD1. This receptor was taken from an older woman who had recovered from COVID-19. CDR3 in amino acids: CATSRDLSGTGGETQYF. The CDR3 DNA sequence: TGTGCCACCAGCAGAGATTTGTCTGGGACAGGGGGAGAGACCCAGTACTTC.